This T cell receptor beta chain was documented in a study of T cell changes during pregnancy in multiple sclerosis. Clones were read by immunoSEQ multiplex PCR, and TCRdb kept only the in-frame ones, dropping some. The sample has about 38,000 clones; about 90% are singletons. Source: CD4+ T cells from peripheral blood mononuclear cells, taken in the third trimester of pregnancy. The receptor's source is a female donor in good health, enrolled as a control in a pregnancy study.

The chain's CDR3 is CASSLVSAGELFF. CDR3 nucleotide sequence: TGTGCCAGCAGCTTAGTTAGCGCCGGGGAGCTGTTTTTT. This rearrangement joins TRBV7-3 to TRBJ2-2; a weak D match, TRBD2 (5 bases). The CDR3 runs to 13 residues. CDR1 and CDR2 (germline): SGHTA, FQGTGA. V gave up 2 bases and J gave up 6 bases, with 7 bases separating them.